This passage covers 26 T cell receptor beta chains from one sample sequenced in a study of T cell responses to AZD1222 COVID-19 vaccine. The repertoire was sequenced with immunoSEQ multiplex PCR; TCRdb's copy has only in-frame clones and lacks some. The repertoire holds about 140,000 clones, with roughly 91% as singletons. The sequencing used peripheral blood, collected 28 days after the second AZD1222 dose. Receptor source: an adult who received the AZD1222 COVID-19 vaccine.

The chain is built from TRBV5-1 and TRBJ2-7, with unresolved D. CDR1 is SGHRS, CDR2 YFSETQ, per germline. The CDR3 sequence is 18 residues long. Trimming pared 0 bases from V and 2 bases from J, leaving 21 bases between. The CDR3 spells CASSLGPQAAGVTYEQYF. DNA of the CDR3: TGCGCCAGCAGCTTGGGGCCGCAGGCGGCAGGTGTCACCTACGAGCAGTACTTC. The whole variable domain, filled in from reference TRBV5-1 and TRBJ2-7, reads KAGVTQTPRYLIKTRGQQVTLSCSPISGHRSVSWYQQTPGQGLQFLFEYFSETQRNKGNFPGRFSGRQFSNSRSEMNVSTLELGDSALYLCASSLGPQAAGVTYEQYFGPGTRLTVT.

The chain uses TRBV5-1 and TRBJ2-6; D perhaps matches TRBD1 (5 bases). This CDR3 comprises 15 residues. V was pared by 4 bases and J by 2 bases, with 10 bases between. Germline V gene lookup returns CDR1 SGHRS and CDR2 YFSETQ. The CDR3 is CASSLLGPGANVLTF. For the CDR3, the DNA is TGCGCCAGCAGCCTGTTGGGGCCTGGGGCCAACGTCCTGACTTTC.

This chain links TRBV29-1 with TRBJ1-2; weak D call: TRBD1 (5 bases). Germline CDR1 reads SQVTM; CDR2 reads ANQGSEA. The CDR3 covers 14 residues. The V and J ends lost 1 base and 8 bases respectively, with 17 bases between them. The CDR3 spells CSVEVGVRPRGYTF. CDR3 DNA: TGCAGCGTTGAAGTGGGGGTTCGCCCGCGCGGCTACACCTTC.

The rearrangement links TRBV6-2 or TRBV6-3 to TRBJ2-5; 7 nucleotides align to TRBD1. This CDR3 region has 15 residues. CDR1 and CDR2 (germline): MNHEY, SVGEGT. After removal of 1 base from V and 3 bases from J, the junction contained 5 bases not matched to a gene. The chain's CDR3 is CASSYWRQGEETQYF. The CDR3 DNA sequence: TGTGCCAGCAGTTACTGGCGACAGGGAGAAGAGACCCAGTACTTC.

The V gene is TRBV19, the J gene TRBJ2-3, with 8 nucleotides matching TRBD2. The V segment lost 3 bases and the J segment 2 bases; nucleotides outside the gene matches: 7. The CDR3 sequence is 16 residues long. Germline V gene sequence: CDR1 LNHDA, CDR2 SQIVND (reference sequence). DNA of the CDR3: TGTGCCAGTAGTATTATCGGGGGGGCCGTCACAGATACGCAGTATTTT. Amino acid sequence: CASSIIGGAVTDTQYF.

This clone was counted a single time. The CDR3 DNA reads TGTGCCAGCAGCTTAAATTCGGGGGACAGATCCTACGAGCAGTACTTC. Protein product: CASSLNSGDRSYEQYF. The rearrangement uses TRBV7-3 and TRBJ2-7; tentative D call: TRBD1 (7 bases). Trimming shortened V by 1 base and J by 1 base, and 14 bases separated the two germline ends. The CDR3 loop spans 16 amino acids. CDR1 and CDR2 (germline): SGHTA, FQGTGA.

This chain links TRBV6-2 or TRBV6-3 with TRBJ2-5, with no clear D. Trimming pared 7 bases from V and 0 bases from J, leaving 9 bases between. Germline assignment: CDR1 MNHEY and CDR2 SVGEGT. CDR3 length: 13 amino acids. CDR3 amino acids: CASIPGNQETQYF. In DNA, the CDR3 is TGTGCCAGCATCCCCGGAAACCAAGAGACCCAGTACTTC.

V gene TRBV11-2 combines with J gene TRBJ2-7, with D possibly matching TRBD1 (6 bases). CDR3 length: 13 residues. Between the trimmed V and J ends, which lost 3 bases and 4 bases, there was a span of 10 bases. Germline CDR1 reads SGHAT; CDR2 reads FQNNGV. CDR3 nucleotides: TGTGCCAGCAGCTTCAACAGGGTATACGAGCAGTACTTC. It is translated as CASSFNRVYEQYF. The variable domain in full, completed from reference TRBV11-2 and TRBJ2-7, reads EAGVAQSPRYKIIEKRQSVAFWCNPISGHATLYWYQQILGQGPKLLIQFQNNGVVDDSQLPKDRFSAERLKGVDSTLKIQPAKLEDSAVYLCASSFNRVYEQYFGPGTRLTVT.

The V call is TRBV11-2, the J call TRBJ2-1; the D is unclear. The CDR3 runs to 13 residues. Germline V gene data show CDR1 as SGHAT and CDR2 as FQNNGV. V shed 5 bases and J shed 7 bases, with 12 bases lying between them. The CDR3 protein is CASSPFPGNEQFF. The CDR3 DNA reads as TGTGCCAGCAGCCCCTTTCCAGGAAATGAGCAGTTCTTC.

This clone has just one count. The gene calls are TRBV19 and TRBJ1-5, with a possible D match to TRBD1 (6 bases). The CDR3 is 14 residues long. Looked up from germline, CDR1 is LNHDA and CDR2 is SQIVND (reference sequence). V was pared by 4 bases and J by 6 bases, with 13 bases between. The CDR3 DNA is TGTGCCAGTAGTACAACGGGGGCGGGTCAGCCCCAGCATTTT. The encoded protein is CASSTTGAGQPQHF.

The V call is TRBV4-1, the J call TRBJ1-5; D is perhaps TRBD1 (6 bases). CDR3 length: 16 amino acids. The germline gives CDR1 MGHRA, CDR2 YSYEKL. Trimming removed 3 bases at V and 4 bases at J, with 16 bases between. CDR3 amino acids: CASSQMGTDRNQPQHF. The CDR3 DNA reads as TGCGCCAGCAGCCAGATGGGGACGGACAGAAATCAGCCCCAGCATTTT.

The chain uses TRBV5-4 and TRBJ2-7; 9 nucleotides line up with TRBD2. CDR1 and CDR2 (germline): SGHNT, YYREEE (reference sequence). After removal of 4 bases from V and 2 bases from J, the junction contained 4 bases not matched to a gene. There are 14 residues in the CDR3. Here the CDR3 reads CASSTGLATYEQYF. CDR3 DNA sequence: TGTGCCAGCAGCACGGGACTAGCAACCTACGAGCAGTACTTC.

The V gene is TRBV5-1, the J gene TRBJ1-4, with 11 positions matching TRBD1. This CDR3 has 13 amino acids. V lost 4 bases to trimming and J lost 14 bases; unmatched junction nucleotides: 7. CDR1 is SGHRS and CDR2 is YFSETQ in the germline V gene. The CDR3: CASSPGQGASLFF. CDR3 nucleotide sequence: TGCGCCAGCAGCCCTGGACAGGGGGCTTCGCTGTTTTTT.

This chain uses TRBV7-9 with TRBJ2-3, with 10 bases identical to TRBD2. The CDR3 is 16 residues long. Germline lookup yields CDR1 SEHNR and CDR2 FQNEAQ (reference sequence). Trimming at V came to 3 bases and at J to 3 bases, leaving 6 bases not matched to a gene. As DNA, the CDR3 is TGTGCCAGCAGCTTTCAGCGGGGGGGAAGTACAGATACGCAGTATTTT. Translation gives CASSFQRGGSTDTQYF.

The sample holds a few counts of this clone. The chain has TRBV18 and TRBJ1-2; maybe TRBD1 (5 bases). CDR1 and CDR2 from the germline V gene are KGHSH and LQKENI. V shed 1 base and J shed 4 bases, with 16 bases lying between them. The CDR3 covers 16 residues. CDR3 protein: CASSPRVGRDAYGYTF. The DNA of the CDR3 is TGTGCCAGCTCACCACGAGTCGGGAGGGACGCCTATGGCTACACCTTC.

This clone came up once. The chain is built from TRBV7-3 and TRBJ1-5; D gene ambiguous. This CDR3 has 13 residues. In germline, CDR1 is SGHTA, CDR2 FQGTGA. Between the trimmed V and J ends, which lost 4 bases and 5 bases, there was a span of 9 bases. CDR3 residues: CASSSRPDQPQHF. The CDR3 DNA is TGTGCCAGCAGCTCGCGACCAGATCAGCCCCAGCATTTT.

This clone was detected once. J is TRBJ1-4 and V is TRBV2; perhaps TRBD1 as D (5 bases). Germline V gene data show CDR1 as SNHLY and CDR2 as FYNNEI. With 4 bases removed from V and 9 bases from J, the gap between germline ends came to 21 bases. The CDR3 totals 16 residues. The DNA for the CDR3 is TGTGCCAGCAGTGGGTCGTCTGGGGCTCGGGTAAAAAAACTGTTTTTT. Translation: CASSGSSGARVKKLFF.

The V gene is TRBV2, the J gene TRBJ2-3, with D uncertain. The CDR3 spans 15 residues. Germline V gives CDR1 SNHLY, CDR2 FYNNEI. Trimming left V 7 bases short and J 0 bases short, with 14 bases between. The CDR3: CASTEVQSSTDTQYF. CDR3 coding DNA: TGTGCCAGCACCGAGGTACAGTCTAGCACAGATACGCAGTATTTT.

The V call is TRBV5-1, the J call TRBJ2-3; 12 nucleotides line up with TRBD2. The CDR3 is made up of 14 amino acids. Trimming took 4 bases from V and 6 from J; bases not matched to a gene: 3. Germline V gene data show CDR1 as SGHRS and CDR2 as YFSETQ. CDR3 loop: CASSLTSGGDTQYF. CDR3 coding DNA: TGCGCCAGCAGCCTTACTAGCGGGGGGGATACGCAGTATTTT. The complete variable domain, with remaining parts taken from reference TRBV5-1 and TRBJ2-3, reads KAGVTQTPRYLIKTRGQQVTLSCSPISGHRSVSWYQQTPGQGLQFLFEYFSETQRNKGNFPGRFSGRQFSNSRSEMNVSTLELGDSALYLCASSLTSGGDTQYFGPGTRLTVL.

The chain joins TRBV3-1 (or the pseudogene TRBV3-2) to TRBJ2-1; a possible D gene is TRBD1 (6 bases). This CDR3 contains 14 residues. V was pared by 8 bases and J by 3 bases, with 14 bases between. From germline, CDR1 is LGHDT and CDR2 YNNKEL (reference sequence). The CDR3 reads CASGMAGDYNEQFF. The CDR3 DNA reads as TGTGCCAGCGGGATGGCAGGGGACTACAATGAGCAGTTCTTC.

This clone appeared once. The V gene is TRBV6-5, the J gene TRBJ1-6; D is possibly TRBD1 (5 bases). V gave up 7 bases and J gave up 7 bases, with 14 bases separating them. CDR3 size: 14 residues. The germline V gene has CDR1 MNHEY and CDR2 SVGAGI. The CDR3 here is CASNWGRVNSPLHF. CDR3 coding DNA: TGTGCCAGCAACTGGGGCAGGGTAAATTCACCCCTCCACTTT.

Written as DNA, the CDR3 is TGTGCCAGCAGGCGACGTTGGGGGCCGATACCAAATCAGCCCCAGCATTTT. Translating gives CASRRRWGPIPNQPQHF. The V and J genes are TRBV28 and TRBJ1-5; the D gene is possibly TRBD1 (6 bases). Germline V lookup: CDR1 MDHEN, CDR2 SYDVKM. The CDR3 totals 17 residues. V gave up 6 bases and J gave up 4 bases, with 22 bases separating them.

With regard to this clone: Possible read error: a much larger clone is one base away. This rearrangement joins TRBV2 to TRBJ1-5; D gene unclear. V gave up 1 base and J gave up 2 bases, with 6 bases separating them. This CDR3 spans 14 amino acids. Germline assignment: CDR1 SNHLY and CDR2 FYNNEI. The CDR3 loop is CASSEVGGNQPQHF. CDR3 coding DNA: TGTGCCAGCAGTGAAGTTGGGGGCAATCAGCCCCAGCATTTT.

The gene calls are TRBV13 and TRBJ1-1; TRBD1 matches 8 bases. This CDR3 is built from 16 residues. Germline CDR1 PRHDT, CDR2 FYEKMQ (reference sequence). V lost 7 bases to trimming and J lost 4 bases; unmatched junction nucleotides: 14. The CDR3 DNA is TGTGCCAGCACCCCATGGGGGTTCGGGACAGGCACTGAAGCTTTCTTT. Translation gives CASTPWGFGTGTEAFF.

V gene TRBV7-6 combines with J gene TRBJ2-6; no clear D gene. The germline gives CDR1 SGHVS, CDR2 FNYEAQ. This CDR3 contains 16 residues. Trimming took 5 bases from V and 1 from J, leaving 12 bases between them. The CDR3: CASSPRTGSGANVLTF. Here the CDR3 DNA reads TGTGCCAGCAGCCCTAGGACGGGTTCTGGGGCCAACGTCCTGACTTTC.

J is TRBJ1-1 and V is TRBV4-1; D uncertain. The germline V gene encodes CDR1 MGHRA and CDR2 YSYEKL. V was trimmed by 6 bases and J by 3 bases, leaving 5 bases between them. The CDR3 runs 11 residues. CDR3 loop: CASRQYTEAFF. The CDR3 DNA sequence: TGCGCCAGCAGACAGTACACTGAAGCTTTCTTT.